This paragraph covers one T cell receptor beta chain sequence. As yet, its antigen is unknown. The V gene's germline CDR1 is MNHEY and CDR2 SVGAGI. The CDR3 spans 13 residues. V was cut by 4 bases and J by 5 bases, with 12 bases left in between. The data were obtained in a study of T cells in Graves' hyperthyroidism and ophthalmopathy. Findings and caveats of the study: Ophthalmopathy was model-predicted a median about 6.7 months pre-onset.

Using RNA transcripts as the source, TCR beta CDR3 regions were amplified. HTBI primers were used for first-round RT-PCR of the TCR CDR3. MiXCR was run by TCRdb on the multiplex PCR reads, yielding one entry per CDR3 protein. Among around 540,000 distinct CDR3 sequences listed, about half were seen once. Patients counted as stable if ophthalmopathy did not develop within 18 months. Clinical symptoms, serum thyroxine, TRAb, thyroid ultrasound and orbital computed tomography established diagnosis. The receptor comes from a young woman with Graves' hyperthyroidism. The specimen sequenced was peripheral blood or thyroid tissue (not recorded which). The chain couples TRBV6-5 to TRBJ2-7, with D perhaps assigned TRBD1 or TRBD2 (5 bases each). In nucleotides, the CDR3 is TGTGCCAGCAGTTTGTACCAGGGACACGAGCAGTACTTC. It translates to CASSLYQGHEQYF.